The sequence of this TCR beta chain was determined in a study of T-cell reconstitution after alpha-beta-depleted transplantation in children. Study conclusions and caveats: The high TCRbeta diversity at day 60 in some patients came from surviving recipient T cells and thymic progenitors. As was reported, about two months after transplant, alpha-beta T cells came from several hundred expanded graft clones. A year post-transplant, T-cell counts and diversity derived mostly from newly produced T cells.

TCRbeta library construction was performed incorporating unique molecular identifiers. A single record per CDR3 protein comes from TCRdb applying MiXCR to the PCR reads. The top ten hold approximately 5% of the sample, which has around 800,000 distinct CDR3 sequences, approximately 15% seen once. In the case of this clonotype: Its antigen is unknown.

The germline V gene encodes CDR1 MGHDK and CDR2 SYGVNS. The CDR3 totals 16 residues. V was cut by 4 bases and J by 2 bases, with 16 bases left in between. The chain has TRBV25-1 and TRBJ2-3, with D hard to call. The sequence derives from a male patient under 18 who had a stem cell transplant for acute lymphoblastic leukemia, so the T cells may come from the graft donor. The material was PBMCs, mostly from graft donor cells, obtained 360 days after TCRalphabeta/CD19-depleted stem cell transplant. The CDR3 sequence: CASSVGRTIYTDTQYF. The CDR3 DNA reads as TGTGCCAGCAGTGTAGGACGGACGATTTACACAGATACGCAGTATTTT.